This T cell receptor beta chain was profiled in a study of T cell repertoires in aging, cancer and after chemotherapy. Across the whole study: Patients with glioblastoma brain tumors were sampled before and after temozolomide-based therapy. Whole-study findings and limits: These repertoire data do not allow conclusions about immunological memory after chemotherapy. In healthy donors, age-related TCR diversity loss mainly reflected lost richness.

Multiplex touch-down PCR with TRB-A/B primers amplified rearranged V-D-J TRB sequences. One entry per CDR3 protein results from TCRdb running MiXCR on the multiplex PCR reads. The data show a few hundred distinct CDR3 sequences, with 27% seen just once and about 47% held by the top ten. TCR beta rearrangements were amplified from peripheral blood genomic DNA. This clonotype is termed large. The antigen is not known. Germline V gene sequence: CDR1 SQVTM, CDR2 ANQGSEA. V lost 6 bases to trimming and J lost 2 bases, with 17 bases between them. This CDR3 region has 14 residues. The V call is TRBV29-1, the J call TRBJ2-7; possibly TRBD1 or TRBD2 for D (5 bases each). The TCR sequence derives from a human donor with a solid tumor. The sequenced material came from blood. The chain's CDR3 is CSVEGQGVPYEQYF. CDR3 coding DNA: TGCAGCGTCGAGGGGCAGGGAGTCCCCTACGAGCAGTACTTC.